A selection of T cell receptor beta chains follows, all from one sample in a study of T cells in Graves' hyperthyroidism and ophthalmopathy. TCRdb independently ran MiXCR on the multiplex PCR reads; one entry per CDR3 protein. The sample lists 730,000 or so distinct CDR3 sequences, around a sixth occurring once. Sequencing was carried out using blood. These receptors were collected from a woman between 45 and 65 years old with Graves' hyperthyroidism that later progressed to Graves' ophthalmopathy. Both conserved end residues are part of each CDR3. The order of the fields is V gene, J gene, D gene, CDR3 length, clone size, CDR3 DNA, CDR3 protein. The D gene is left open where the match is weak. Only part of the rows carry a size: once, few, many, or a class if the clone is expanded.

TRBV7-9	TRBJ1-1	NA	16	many	TGTGCCAGCAGCTACCTCCCACTGGCCATGAACACTGAAGCTTTCTTT	CASSYLPLAMNTEAFF
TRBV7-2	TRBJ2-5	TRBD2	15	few	TGTGCCAGCAGCTTAGCTAGCGGGGGGGGAGGGACCCAGTACTTC	CASSLASGGGGTQYF
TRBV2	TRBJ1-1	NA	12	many	TGTGCCAGCAGTGTTCCCGGACTTGAAGCTTTCTTT	CASSVPGLEAFF
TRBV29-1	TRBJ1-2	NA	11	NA	TGCAGCGCCCGGGACGGTGACGGCTACACCTTC	CSARDGDGYTF
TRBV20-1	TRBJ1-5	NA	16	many	TGCAGTGCGGGCGTTGGGGTGCCCGGGCACAATCAGCCCCAGCATTTT	CSAGVGVPGHNQPQHF
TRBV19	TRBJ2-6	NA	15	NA	TGTGCCAGTAGTTCGGACGGCTCTGGGGCCAACGTCCTGACTTTC	CASSSDGSGANVLTF
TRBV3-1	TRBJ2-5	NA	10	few	TGTGCCAGCAGCCACCGGACCCAGTACTTC	CASSHRTQYF
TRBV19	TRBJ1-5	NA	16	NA	TGTGCCAGTACCCCCCCCCGGGTGCGGGCCAATCAGCCCCAGCATTTT	CASTPPRVRANQPQHF
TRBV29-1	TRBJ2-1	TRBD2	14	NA	TGCAGCGTTGGACCCGGGACTATATACAATGAGCAGTTCTTC	CSVGPGTIYNEQFF
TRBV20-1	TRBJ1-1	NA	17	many	TGCAGTGCTAGAGATGTTAGGATGAACTACCTTCTCACTGAAGCTTTCTTT	CSARDVRMNYLLTEAFF
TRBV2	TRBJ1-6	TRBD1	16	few	TGTGCCAGCAGTCAAGTCGTACAGGGGAAGAATTCACCCCTCCACTTT	CASSQVVQGKNSPLHF
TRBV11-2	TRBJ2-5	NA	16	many	TGTGCCAGCAGCTTAGATGTAGGAACAGCACGGGAGACCCAGTACTTC	CASSLDVGTARETQYF
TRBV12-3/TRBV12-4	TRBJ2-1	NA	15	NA	TGTGCCAGCAGTGGAAGGGACATCTCCTACAATGAGCAGTTCTTC	CASSGRDISYNEQFF
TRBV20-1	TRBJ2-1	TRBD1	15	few	TGCAGTGCTTACAGACGACAGGGGGCTGGCAATGAGCAGTTCTTC	CSAYRRQGAGNEQFF
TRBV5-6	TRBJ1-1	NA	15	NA	TGTGCCAGCAGCGTGCCTTCGTTTGGGAACACTGAAGCTTTCTTT	CASSVPSFGNTEAFF
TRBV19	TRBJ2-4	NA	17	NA	TGTGCCAGTAGTATTGGGGCCGCAGGGCTAGCCAAAAACATTCAGTACTTC	CASSIGAAGLAKNIQYF
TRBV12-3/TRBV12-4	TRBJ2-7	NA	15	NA	TGTGCCAGCAGTAGGACAAGTCCCAACTCGGAGGAGCAGTACTTC	CASSRTSPNSEEQYF
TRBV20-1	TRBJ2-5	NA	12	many	TGCAGCACCCTAGCGCTCCAAGAGACCCAGTACTTC	CSTLALQETQYF
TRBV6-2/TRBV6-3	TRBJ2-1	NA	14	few	TGTGCCAGCACGTCCGGGGAACTCTACAATGAGCAGTTCTTC	CASTSGELYNEQFF
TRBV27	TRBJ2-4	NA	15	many	TGTGCCAGCAGGCGACTGGGGTCAGCCAAAAACATTCAGTACTTC	CASRRLGSAKNIQYF
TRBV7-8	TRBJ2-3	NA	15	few	TGTGCCAGCAGCCCCAACGGGGAGATCACAGATACGCAGTATTTT	CASSPNGEITDTQYF
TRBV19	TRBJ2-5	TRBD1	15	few	TGTGCCAGTAGTACAAGACAGGGGCCTCTGGAGACCCAGTACTTC	CASSTRQGPLETQYF
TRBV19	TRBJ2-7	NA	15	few	TGTGCCAGTAGTCCTCGGACTGGGAGCTCCTACGAGCAGTACTTC	CASSPRTGSSYEQYF
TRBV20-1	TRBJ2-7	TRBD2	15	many	TGCAGTGCCCTACCCGGGGGGGGCCCCTCCTACGAGCAGTACTTC	CSALPGGGPSYEQYF
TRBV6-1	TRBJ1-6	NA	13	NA	TGTGCCAGCAGTGAACAGGGTCCTTCACCCCTCCACTTT	CASSEQGPSPLHF